This T cell receptor (beta chain) was obtained from a study of PD-1 blockade in classical Hodgkin lymphoma. Across the study: Every 2 weeks, patients had 3 mg/kg nivolumab intravenously.

Comments on this clone: Its antigen is as yet unknown.

The protocol was immunoSEQ multiplex PCR, while the TCRdb copy is restricted to in-frame clones and leaves out a portion. The sample lists 21,000 or so clones; roughly 78% were seen once. Following autologous stem cell transplantation, relapse occurred in every patient, and exposure to brentuximab vedotin varied. Each best response was a complete response, a partial response or progressive disease. Study-level points and caveats: Healthy donors reportedly exceeded newly diagnosed patients in baseline TCR diversity. The authors excluded patients who started nivolumab under 1 year after ASCT.

This material consisted of peripheral blood mononuclear cells (PBMCs), taken before the second cycle of nivolumab. This receptor was obtained from a human donor with classical Hodgkin lymphoma.

The CDR3, as DNA: TGTGCCAGCAGCAACGACAGGGGGCGTAGAGATACGCAGTATTTT. Its protein product is CASSNDRGRRDTQYF. The rearrangement uses TRBV21-1 and TRBJ2-3; the listed D gene, TRBD1, was not tested against the DNA. TRBV21-1 is a pseudogene segment. The CDR3 spans 15 residues.